Listed here are 26 T cell receptor beta chains from one sample, sequenced in a study of beta chain features in type 1 diabetes. Findings and limits, study-wide: Shorter TCRB CDR3s, moderately but significantly so, marked every one of the four CD4+ subsets in Type 1 diabetes patients.

No antigens are known for them. Sequencing targeted expressed TCRB transcripts, as all isolated RNA had been reverse transcribed. Assay used: immunoSEQ multiplex PCR; TCRdb lists only in-frame clones, some missing. The sample yields about 160,000 clones, approximately 10% seen once. Sequenced sample: central memory CD4+ T cells from blood. The receptors stem from a young woman with type 1 diabetes.

Of note for this clone: The sample holds other DNA sequences that translate to the same CDR3. The V gene is TRBV18, the J gene TRBJ1-1; D is perhaps TRBD1 (6 bases). The CDR3 loop spans 15 amino acids. Germline CDR1 KGHSH, CDR2 LQKENI. V was trimmed by 2 bases and J by 0 bases, leaving 10 bases between them. CDR3 amino acids: CASSPSTGLNTEAFF. The CDR3 DNA is TGTGCCAGCTCACCAAGTACAGGGTTGAACACTGAAGCTTTCTTT.

This clone occurred a few times. This sample also contains other DNA sequences that code for the same CDR3. The chain combines TRBV30 with TRBJ1-2; 8 nucleotides line up with TRBD1. CDR3 length equals 12 residues. Germline lookup yields CDR1 GTSNPN and CDR2 SVGIG (reference sequence). The junction had 1 base not matched to a gene; V was cut back by 1 base and J by 6 bases. As DNA, the CDR3 is TGTGCCTGGAGTGGGACAGGGCATGGCTACACCTTC. Translation gives CAWSGTGHGYTF.

The genes are TRBV6-5 and TRBJ1-2, with 8 positions matching TRBD1. Trimming took 5 bases from V and 5 from J; bases not matched to a gene: 4. Germline CDR1 and CDR2: MNHEY and SVGAGI. This CDR3 comprises 13 residues. The CDR3 is CASSDRGGYGYTF. DNA of the CDR3: TGTGCCAGCAGTGACAGGGGAGGTTATGGCTACACCTTC.

This chain joins TRBV5-1 and TRBJ2-1; 11 positions agree with TRBD2. Germline V gene sequence: CDR1 SGHRS, CDR2 YFSETQ. With V trimmed by 2 bases and J by 4 bases, 5 bases remained unmatched. The CDR3 is made up of 16 amino acids. CDR3 protein: CASSLRLAGPYNEQFF. The CDR3 bases are TGCGCCAGCAGCTTACGACTAGCGGGACCTTACAATGAGCAGTTCTTC.

The V and J genes are TRBV5-1 and TRBJ2-6; 8 bases line up with TRBD1. Trimming cost V 7 bases and J 0 bases; bases outside gene matches: 6. Germline-derived CDR1 and CDR2 are SGHRS and YFSETQ. The CDR3 is 16 residues long. The CDR3 region has the DNA TGCGCCAGCGGGGACAGGATTAACTCTGGGGCCAACGTCCTGACTTTC. As protein: CASGDRINSGANVLTF.

This clone was seen a handful of times. The chain links TRBV29-1 to TRBJ2-5; 9 bases line up with TRBD2. With 7 bases clipped from V and 5 bases from J, the junction kept 14 bases outside the gene matches. From germline, CDR1 is SQVTM and CDR2 ANQGSEA. The CDR3 totals 15 residues. CDR3 nucleotide sequence: TGCAGCGCTGTCCCCAGCGGGAGGATCTCCGAGACCCAGTACTTC. Translated: CSAVPSGRISETQYF.

Only a few counts were recorded for this clone. The gene calls are TRBV9 and TRBJ1-1; possible D gene TRBD1, 6 bases. Between the trimmed V and J ends, which lost 4 bases and 4 bases, there was a span of 17 bases. Germline lookup yields CDR1 SGDLS and CDR2 YYNGEE. CDR3 length: 15 amino acids. The CDR3 here is CASSPSGGQGTEAFF. The CDR3 nucleotides are TGTGCCAGCAGCCCCTCGGGGGGGCAGGGCACTGAAGCTTTCTTT.

This clone turned up a few times. V gene TRBV4-2 combines with J gene TRBJ1-1; D remains unclear. This CDR3 has 16 amino acids. Between the trimmed V and J ends, which lost 4 bases and 2 bases, there was a span of 17 bases. Germline V CDR1 and CDR2: LGHNA, YNFKEQ. CDR3 loop: CASSLQEDGGNTEAFF. Here the CDR3 DNA reads TGTGCCAGCAGCCTCCAGGAGGACGGTGGAAACACTGAAGCTTTCTTT.

This sequence joins TRBV11-3 and TRBJ2-3; 12 positions match TRBD2. Germline CDR1 and CDR2: SGHNT and YENEEA. V shed 5 bases, J shed 5 bases, and the junction held 8 bases outside the gene matches. CDR3 size: 16 residues. The CDR3 spells CASSNRLAGDIDTQYF. DNA of the CDR3: TGTGCCAGCAGCAATCGACTAGCGGGAGATATAGATACGCAGTATTTT.

Notes on this clone: The sample has other DNA sequences that encode this CDR3 too. The chain combines TRBV28 with TRBJ2-3; no reliable D call. Trimming stripped 6 bases from V and 0 bases from J, with 7 bases between. CDR3 length: 13 residues. The germline CDR1 and CDR2 sequences are MDHEN and SYDVKM. CDR3 sequence: CASRSGSTDTQYF. The CDR3, as DNA: TGTGCCAGCAGATCCGGGAGCACAGATACGCAGTATTTT.

The chain recombines TRBV28 with TRBJ1-5; no reliable D call. V gave up 3 bases and J gave up 6 bases, with 6 bases separating them. Per germline, CDR1 MDHEN and CDR2 SYDVKM. The CDR3 covers 12 residues. In nucleotides, the CDR3 is TGTGCCAGCAGTTTTGCGTTTCAGCCCCAGCATTTT. Its protein product is CASSFAFQPQHF.

The chain uses TRBV11-2 and TRBJ2-1; TRBD2 agrees at 9 bases. The length of the CDR3 is 15 residues. The J segment lost 2 bases and the V segment lost 2 bases, leaving 1 base of the junction unmatched. Germline V gene lookup returns CDR1 SGHAT and CDR2 FQNNGV. CDR3 nucleotide sequence: TGTGCCAGCAGCTTACTAGCGGGGCCCTACAATGAGCAGTTCTTC. The encoded protein is CASSLLAGPYNEQFF. Combining the CDR3 with reference TRBV11-2 and TRBJ2-1 gives the whole variable domain EAGVAQSPRYKIIEKRQSVAFWCNPISGHATLYWYQQILGQGPKLLIQFQNNGVVDDSQLPKDRFSAERLKGVDSTLKIQPAKLEDSAVYLCASSLLAGPYNEQFFGPGTRLTVL.

The V and J genes are TRBV5-4 and TRBJ1-4; 9 bases fit TRBD1. Trimming cost V 4 bases and J 7 bases; bases outside gene matches: 8. CDR1 is SGHNT, CDR2 YYREEE, per germline (reference sequence). This CDR3 contains 15 residues. CDR3 coding DNA: TGTGCCAGCAGCGCGGGACAGGGACTGTCTGAAAAACTGTTTTTT. Protein product: CASSAGQGLSEKLFF. The entire variable domain, with the rest obtained from reference TRBV5-4 and TRBJ1-4, is as follows: ETGVTQSPTHLIKTRGQQVTLRCSSQSGHNTVSWYQQALGQGPQFIFQYYREEENGRGNFPPRFSGLQFPNYSSELNVNALELDDSALYLCASSAGQGLSEKLFFGSGTQLSVL.

This clone was counted at least ten times. This rearrangement joins TRBV9 to TRBJ1-4; D is possibly TRBD1 (6 bases). Trimming pared 0 bases from V and 5 bases from J, leaving 14 bases between. Germline assignment: CDR1 SGDLS and CDR2 YYNGEE. CDR3 size: 16 residues. CDR3 nucleotide sequence: TGTGCCAGCAGCGTAGGTACCACAGGGTTGAATGAAAAACTGTTTTTT. It encodes CASSVGTTGLNEKLFF.

This clone has more than one count but fewer than ten. The chain links TRBV7-9 to TRBJ1-2, with D possibly being TRBD1 (6 bases). From germline, CDR1 is SEHNR and CDR2 FQNEAQ (reference sequence). The CDR3 spans 13 residues. Trimming removed 5 bases from V and 4 bases from J, with 11 bases in between. CDR3 protein: CASSPQGFYGYTF. Here the CDR3 DNA reads TGTGCCAGCAGCCCACAGGGATTCTATGGCTACACCTTC.

The chain recombines TRBV5-1 with TRBJ2-4, with 13 bases fitting TRBD2. Germline assignment: CDR1 SGHRS and CDR2 YFSETQ. With V trimmed by 4 bases and J by 8 bases, 6 bases remained unmatched. The CDR3 is made up of 15 amino acids. This CDR3 is CASSPGTSGNDIQYF. The CDR3 nucleotides are TGCGCCAGCAGCCCCGGGACTAGCGGGAATGACATTCAGTACTTC.

The table lists this clone with a few counts. The chain has TRBV2 and TRBJ2-5; maybe TRBD2 (6 bases). CDR1 SNHLY and CDR2 FYNNEI come from the germline V gene. CDR3 length equals 13 residues. Between the trimmed V and J ends, which lost 6 bases and 4 bases, there was a span of 12 bases. As DNA, the CDR3 is TGTGCCAGCAGGCGGGATCTAGGAGAGACCCAGTACTTC. Encoded protein: CASRRDLGETQYF.

Worth noting for this clone: At the DNA level, this CDR3 is encoded by other sequences in the same sample as well. The chain recombines TRBV5-1 with TRBJ2-1; 10 bases line up with TRBD2. This CDR3 is built from 14 residues. With 0 bases clipped from V and 6 bases from J, the junction kept 0 bases outside the gene matches. CDR1 and CDR2 (germline): SGHRS, YFSETQ. The CDR3 DNA follows: TGCGCCAGCAGCTTGGGGACTAGCGGCAATGAGCAGTTCTTC. Its translation: CASSLGTSGNEQFF.

The genes are TRBV29-1 and TRBJ2-5; tentative D call: TRBD2 (6 bases). The J call may be faulty, since TRBJ2-7 better matches the DNA end. The CDR3 is 13 amino acids. CDR1 SQVTM and CDR2 ANQGSEA come from the germline V gene. CDR3 amino acids: CSVRLSGDYEQYF. The CDR3 DNA reads TGCAGCGTTCGGCTTTCGGGGGACTACGAGCAGTACTTC.

This chain links TRBV2 with TRBJ2-1, with TRBD2 matching 9 bases. CDR3 length: 16 amino acids. Germline V gene data show CDR1 as SNHLY and CDR2 as FYNNEI. V was clipped by 4 bases and J by 5 bases; unmatched bases: 9. CDR3 protein: CASSGGSGRSHNEQFF. Here the CDR3 DNA reads TGTGCCAGCAGTGGGGGTAGCGGGAGATCACACAATGAGCAGTTCTTC.

The sample holds a few counts of this clone. The CDR3 nucleotides are TGTGCCAGCAGTCCGAGGGGGGGGCAGTTCTTC. Translated, it gives CASSPRGGQFF. The V gene is TRBV6-6, the J gene TRBJ2-1; possibly TRBD2 for D (7 bases). Germline V gene sequence: CDR1 MNHNY, CDR2 SVGAGI (reference sequence). This CDR3 has 11 amino acids. V was clipped by 5 bases and J by 12 bases, with 11 bases between them.

V gene TRBV28 combines with J gene TRBJ1-1, with a weak D call TRBD1 (6 bases). This CDR3 has 13 amino acids. V was cut by 4 bases and J by 2 bases, with 8 bases left in between. Germline V gene data show CDR1 as MDHEN and CDR2 as SYDVKM. CDR3 bases: TGTGCCAGCAGTTCCGGGACAAACACTGAAGCTTTCTTT. Its translation: CASSSGTNTEAFF.

This clone came up a few times. CDR3 loop: CAWSGASGRAQYF. CDR3 in DNA: TGTGCCTGGAGTGGCGCTAGCGGGAGGGCGCAGTATTTT. This chain uses TRBV30 with TRBJ2-3, with 12 bases matching TRBD2. The ends lost 1 base at V and 10 bases at J; junction bases unmatched: 3. The CDR3 runs 13 residues. Looked up from germline, CDR1 is GTSNPN and CDR2 is SVGIG (reference sequence). Together with reference TRBV30 and TRBJ2-3, the CDR3 gives the full variable domain: SQTIHQWPATLVQPVGSPLSLECTVEGTSNPNLYWYRQAAGRGLQLLFYSVGIGQISSEVPQNLSASRPQDRQFILSSKKLLLSDSGFYLCAWSGASGRAQYFGPGTRLTVL.

This clone was counted a few times. This sequence joins TRBV5-4 and TRBJ2-1; 8 nucleotides agree with TRBD2. The CDR3 totals 15 residues. CDR1 SGHNT and CDR2 YYREEE come from the germline V gene (reference sequence). Trimming took 3 bases from V and 0 from J; bases not matched to a gene: 2. CDR3: CASSWSGSSYNEQFF. The CDR3 DNA follows: TGTGCCAGCAGCTGGAGCGGGAGCTCCTACAATGAGCAGTTCTTC.

This clone has only a few counts. V and J are TRBV7-6 and TRBJ2-7, with D perhaps TRBD2 (6 bases). From germline, CDR1 is SGHVS and CDR2 FNYEAQ. V shed 2 bases and J shed 5 bases, with 10 bases lying between them. The CDR3 extends over 13 amino acids. This chain's CDR3 is CASSLNRGNEQYF. The CDR3 nucleotides read TGTGCCAGCAGCTTAAATCGGGGGAACGAGCAGTACTTC.

The rearrangement uses TRBV5-4 and TRBJ2-1; 10 bases match TRBD2. The CDR3 spans 16 residues. V shed 0 bases and J 10 bases; nucleotides not matched to a gene: 10. CDR1 SGHNT and CDR2 YYREEE come from the germline V gene (reference sequence). The CDR3 region is CASSLGTQLAGDEQFF. The CDR3 nucleotides read TGTGCCAGCAGCTTGGGGACCCAGCTAGCGGGAGACGAGCAGTTCTTC.